One and the same sample provided the 29 T cell receptor beta chains below, sequenced in a study of cytomegalovirus exposure and HLA in healthy donors. With 60 Vbeta and 13 Jbeta primers, the PCR was carried out. Sequenced by immunoSEQ multiplex PCR; TCRdb stores in-frame clones only, minus some. This table has about 180,000 clones, approximately 80% appearing once. Sequenced sample: PBMCs. These receptors originate from a woman aged 45 to 65 in good health and CMV-seronegative.

The V call is TRBV5-4, the J call TRBJ2-7, with 10 bases identical to TRBD2. The length of the CDR3 is 15 residues. Looked up from germline, CDR1 is SGHNT and CDR2 is YYREEE (reference sequence). The V segment lost 3 bases and the J segment 5 bases; nucleotides outside the gene matches: 8. CDR3 coding DNA: TGTGCCAGCAGCTGGCTAGCGGGAGATGGGAACGAGCAGTACTTC. It yields the protein CASSWLAGDGNEQYF. Full variable domain (outside the CDR3, taken from reference TRBV5-4 and TRBJ2-7): ETGVTQSPTHLIKTRGQQVTLRCSSQSGHNTVSWYQQALGQGPQFIFQYYREEENGRGNFPPRFSGLQFPNYSSELNVNALELDDSALYLCASSWLAGDGNEQYFGPGTRLTVT.

This clone has just one count. The chain combines TRBV7-2 with TRBJ1-2; a possible D gene is TRBD1 (6 bases). Germline CDR1 is SGHTA and CDR2 is FQGNSA. Trimming shortened V by 4 bases and J by 6 bases, and 12 bases separated the two germline ends. CDR3 length: 13 residues. CDR3 DNA: TGTGCCAGCAGCTCCGACAGGAGGAATGGCTACACCTTC. Translation gives CASSSDRRNGYTF.

J is TRBJ2-3 and V is TRBV5-1; a possible D gene is TRBD2 (6 bases). The germline V gene has CDR1 SGHRS and CDR2 YFSETQ. Between the trimmed V and J ends, which lost 0 bases and 4 bases, there was a span of 9 bases. This CDR3 spans 14 amino acids. The CDR3 loop is CASSLAGVPDTQYF. In nucleotides, the CDR3 is TGCGCCAGCAGCTTGGCGGGAGTCCCAGATACGCAGTATTTT.

This chain links TRBV5-1 with TRBJ2-7; D uncertain. From germline, CDR1 is SGHRS and CDR2 YFSETQ. CDR3 length equals 11 residues. Trimming removed 8 bases at V and 0 bases at J, with 6 bases between. CDR3 in DNA: TGCGCCAGTAGAGACTCCTACGAGCAGTACTTC. Translation: CASRDSYEQYF.

The sample holds a few counts of this clone. J is TRBJ2-3 and V is TRBV21-1; the table names TRBD2, a call not compared with the DNA. TRBV21-1 is deemed a pseudogene. CDR3 length: 19 residues. The CDR3 reads CASRHQTRGLAGGTDTQYF. Here the CDR3 DNA reads TGTGCCAGCAGGCACCAAACCCGGGGGTTAGCGGGGGGCACAGATACGCAGTATTTT.

V is TRBV28 and J is TRBJ2-5, with 9 bases that match TRBD2. The germline CDR1 and CDR2 sequences are MDHEN and SYDVKM. The CDR3 spans 16 residues. V shed 5 bases and J 4 bases; nucleotides not matched to a gene: 11. The CDR3 DNA sequence: TGTGCCAGCAGTCTAAGCGGGGGGCCCCCCATAGAGACCCAGTACTTC. Translating it yields CASSLSGGPPIETQYF.

The CDR3 DNA reads as TGTGCCAGCAGCGGGAGGGAGGGGGTCGTAGGCACTGAAGCTTTCTTT. It is translated as CASSGREGVVGTEAFF. The chain has TRBV21-1 and TRBJ1-1. TRBV21-1 is a pseudogene. The CDR3 is 16 amino acids.

The chain has TRBV5-6 and TRBJ2-1; no firm D call. CDR3 length equals 14 residues. Trimming pared 2 bases from V and 6 bases from J, leaving 12 bases between. Per germline, CDR1 SGHDT and CDR2 YYEEEE. The CDR3 loop is CASSLVVVPNEQFF. The CDR3 nucleotides read TGTGCCAGCAGCTTAGTAGTAGTCCCCAATGAGCAGTTCTTC.

The rearrangement joins TRBV7-2 to TRBJ2-5; unclear D gene. Per the germline V gene, CDR1 is SGHTA and CDR2 is FQGNSA. Deletions cut 2 bases from V and 5 bases from J, with 6 bases between. The CDR3 is made up of 12 amino acids. The CDR3 DNA reads as TGTGCCAGCAGCTTAATGCGGGAGACCCAGTACTTC. Translation gives CASSLMRETQYF.

The rearrangement uses TRBV4-1 and TRBJ1-1; tentatively, D is TRBD1 (5 bases). Germline CDR1 reads MGHRA; CDR2 reads YSYEKL. V gave up 0 bases and J gave up 8 bases, with 13 bases separating them. This CDR3 has 14 amino acids. This CDR3 is CASSQEGRGREAFF. The CDR3 DNA follows: TGCGCCAGCAGCCAAGAGGGGCGAGGCAGGGAAGCTTTCTTT.

The chain couples TRBV4-3 to TRBJ2-7; TRBD1 agrees at 8 bases. CDR1 is LGHNA and CDR2 is YSLEER in the germline V gene. There are 14 residues in the CDR3. The trim removed 4 bases at V and 1 base at J, leaving 3 bases unmatched. DNA of the CDR3: TGCGCCAGCAGCCTCCGGGACAGGTCCTACGAGCAGTACTTC. It is translated as CASSLRDRSYEQYF.

The chain uses TRBV5-1 and TRBJ2-3, with 15 nucleotides matching TRBD2. V lost 4 bases to trimming and J lost 0 bases; unmatched junction nucleotides: 6. Germline V gene lookup returns CDR1 SGHRS and CDR2 YFSETQ. The CDR3 spans 18 residues. The chain's CDR3 is CASSPGLAGGRSTDTQYF. The DNA of the CDR3 is TGCGCCAGCAGCCCCGGACTAGCGGGAGGGAGAAGCACAGATACGCAGTATTTT.

The chain recombines TRBV6-5 with TRBJ2-5, with 10 bases that match TRBD2. Germline lookup yields CDR1 MNHEY and CDR2 SVGAGI. V shed 2 bases and J 7 bases; nucleotides not matched to a gene: 10. The CDR3 covers 16 residues. In DNA, the CDR3 is TGTGCCAGCAGTTACGTCGTAGCGGGGGGCCCTGGGACCCAGTACTTC. The encoded protein is CASSYVVAGGPGTQYF.

The CDR3 protein is CASSSHDRERAFF. The CDR3 nucleotides read TGTGCCAGCAGTTCACATGACAGGGAACGAGCTTTCTTT. The chain links TRBV28 to TRBJ1-1; 7 positions match TRBD1. This CDR3 comprises 13 residues. J was trimmed by 10 bases and V by 4 bases; bases with no gene match: 9. CDR1 is MDHEN and CDR2 is SYDVKM in the germline V gene.

J is TRBJ1-4 and V is TRBV5-1; TRBD1 matches 7 bases. Trimming cost V 5 bases and J 7 bases; bases outside gene matches: 17. CDR3 size: 17 residues. Germline V gene sequence: CDR1 SGHRS, CDR2 YFSETQ. The CDR3 DNA reads as TGCGCCAGCAGACGGTCGACAGGGACCCTTGACGGTGAAAAACTGTTTTTT. Residues: CASRRSTGTLDGEKLFF.

This rearrangement joins TRBV5-1 to TRBJ2-6; tentative D call: TRBD1 (6 bases). Trimming removed 2 bases at V and 1 base at J, with 7 bases between. The CDR3 sequence is 15 residues long. Per the germline V gene, CDR1 is SGHRS and CDR2 is YFSETQ. CDR3 nucleotides: TGCGCCAGCAGCTTCAGGGGTTCTGGGGCCAACGTCCTGACTTTC. This encodes CASSFRGSGANVLTF.

The chain is built from TRBV5-1 and TRBJ2-5; the match to TRBD2 covers 11 bases. With V trimmed by 2 bases and J by 5 bases, 17 bases remained unmatched. In germline, CDR1 is SGHRS, CDR2 YFSETQ. CDR3 length: 19 amino acids. Here the CDR3 reads CASSFLPIAGGLPWETQYF. The CDR3 nucleotides read TGCGCCAGCAGCTTCCTGCCTATAGCGGGAGGGTTGCCGTGGGAGACCCAGTACTTC.

The gene calls are TRBV10-1 and TRBJ2-1; D is possibly TRBD2 (6 bases). Germline V lookup: CDR1 WNHNN, CDR2 SYGVQD (reference sequence). CDR3 size: 16 residues. The V end was cut by 0 bases, the J end by 2 bases, with 11 bases between. CDR3 nucleotide sequence: TGCGCCAGCAGTGAGTCGCGGGGTACCACCTACAATGAGCAGTTCTTC. This translates into CASSESRGTTYNEQFF.

The count of this clone is one. V gene TRBV27 combines with J gene TRBJ2-2, with 11 positions matching TRBD2. The CDR3 is 18 amino acids. Germline CDR1 reads MNHEY; CDR2 reads SMNVEV (reference sequence). The V gene end was trimmed by 1 base and the J gene end by 3 bases; junction bases not matched to a gene: 7. CDR3 protein: CASSLLLAGALDTGELFF. The CDR3, as DNA: TGTGCCAGCAGTTTATTACTAGCGGGAGCTTTGGACACCGGGGAGCTGTTTTTT.

The chain couples TRBV7-8 to TRBJ2-2, with a possible D match to TRBD2 (5 bases). The CDR3 runs 15 residues. In germline, CDR1 is SGHVS, CDR2 FQNEAQ. V dropped 2 bases and J dropped 0 bases, with 7 bases sitting between them. CDR3 in amino acids: CASSLTRSNTGELFF. The CDR3 DNA reads as TGTGCCAGCAGCTTAACTAGATCGAACACCGGGGAGCTGTTTTTT.

The J gene is TRBJ2-3, the V gene TRBV5-1; TRBD1 is a possible D gene (5 bases). Germline V gives CDR1 SGHRS, CDR2 YFSETQ. Deletions cut 4 bases from V and 6 bases from J, with 15 bases between. The CDR3 has 14 amino acids. This chain's CDR3 is CASSPLGAADTQYF. CDR3 nucleotide sequence: TGCGCCAGCAGCCCCCTAGGGGCAGCGGATACGCAGTATTTT.

The chain carries TRBV5-1 and TRBJ2-5; 7 nucleotides line up with TRBD1. Per the germline V gene, CDR1 is SGHRS and CDR2 is YFSETQ. The CDR3 is 16 residues long. After removal of 4 bases from V and 3 bases from J, the junction contained 12 bases not matched to a gene. Here the CDR3 DNA reads TGCGCCAGCAGCCCCAGACAGGGTGGTATGGAAGAGACCCAGTACTTC. The encoded protein is CASSPRQGGMEETQYF.

This chain uses TRBV6-1 with TRBJ2-1; 9 bases line up with TRBD1. CDR1 is MNHNS, CDR2 SASEGT, per germline. With 3 bases clipped from V and 6 bases from J, the junction kept 6 bases outside the gene matches. CDR3 size: 15 residues. CDR3 DNA: TGTGCCAGCAGTGACGGAAACAGGGGGCTCAATGAGCAGTTCTTC. Its translation is CASSDGNRGLNEQFF.

There are a few counts of this clone. The chain combines TRBV29-1 with TRBJ2-5, with D maybe TRBD1 (6 bases). CDR3 size: 13 residues. Germline assignment: CDR1 SQVTM and CDR2 ANQGSEA. V was trimmed by 4 bases and J by 8 bases, leaving 17 bases between them. CDR3 in amino acids: CSVGKQGRETQYF. The CDR3 DNA reads as TGCAGCGTTGGGAAACAGGGTCGGGAAACCCAGTACTTC.

The gene calls are TRBV7-8 and TRBJ2-7, with 9 bases aligning to TRBD2. Losses at the gene ends were 2 bases for V and 3 bases for J; bases not matched to a gene: 5. The germline V gene has CDR1 SGHVS and CDR2 FQNEAQ. The CDR3 has 15 amino acids. The CDR3 reads CASSLSPSGNYEQYF. The DNA of the CDR3 is TGTGCCAGCAGCTTAAGTCCTAGCGGGAACTACGAGCAGTACTTC.

Here the CDR3 reads CASSSIRDRLSYEQYF. Here the CDR3 DNA reads TGTGCCAGTAGTTCCATCAGGGACAGGCTTTCCTACGAGCAGTACTTC. The V and J genes are TRBV19 and TRBJ2-7; 8 nucleotides align to TRBD1. This CDR3 comprises 16 residues. The ends lost 5 bases at V and 1 base at J; junction bases unmatched: 10. CDR1 LNHDA and CDR2 SQIVND come from the germline V gene (reference sequence). The full variable domain, its missing parts supplied by reference TRBV19 and TRBJ2-7, is DGGITQSPKYLFRKEGQNVTLSCEQNLNHDAMYWYRQDPGQGLRLIYYSQIVNDFQKGDIAEGYSVSREKKESFPLTVTSAQKNPTAFYLCASSSIRDRLSYEQYFGPGTRLTVT.

The V gene is TRBV6-5, the J gene TRBJ2-7; 10 bases fit TRBD1. Germline assignment: CDR1 MNHEY and CDR2 SVGAGI. The CDR3 contains 15 residues. Trimming cost V 5 bases and J 2 bases; bases outside gene matches: 6. CDR3 DNA: TGTGCCAGCAGTGCCGGGACAGGGGCCCCCTACGAGCAGTACTTC. Amino acid sequence: CASSAGTGAPYEQYF.

The chain carries TRBV7-9 and TRBJ1-2; 9 bases are shared with TRBD1. Germline V gene lookup returns CDR1 SEHNR and CDR2 FQNEAQ (reference sequence). With V trimmed by 5 bases and J by 1 base, 14 bases remained unmatched. The CDR3 contains 18 residues. CDR3 sequence (DNA): TGTGCCAGCAGCCCAAAGCGGGGACAGGGTATGGATAACTATGGCTACACCTTC. The encoded protein is CASSPKRGQGMDNYGYTF.

V is TRBV5-6 and J is TRBJ2-5; 9 bases fit TRBD1. CDR3 length equals 14 residues. Trimming at V came to 4 bases and at J to 2 bases, leaving 3 bases not matched to a gene. Germline V gives CDR1 SGHDT, CDR2 YYEEEE. The CDR3 coding sequence is TGTGCCAGCAGCCTAGGACAGGGGCAAGAGACCCAGTACTTC. Amino acid sequence: CASSLGQGQETQYF. Combining the CDR3 with reference TRBV5-6 and TRBJ2-5 gives the whole variable domain DAGVTQSPTHLIKTRGQQVTLRCSPKSGHDTVSWYQQALGQGPQFIFQYYEEEERQRGNFPDRFSGHQFPNYSSELNVNALLLGDSALYLCASSLGQGQETQYFGPGTRLLVL.